The clone carrying this TCR beta chain was seen a few times. At one boundary the junction diverges from the germline segment, which might be a read error. It was the library that attached unique molecular identifiers to individual cDNA molecules. TCRdb fed the RACE reads into MiXCR, producing one record per CDR3 protein. The profile shows about 270,000 distinct CDR3 sequences, approximately 7.5% of them singletons. Time point specified: pre-sensitization, week 0. Treatment described: therapeutic diphenylcyclopropenone sensitization with weekly scalp DPC. Germline-derived CDR1 and CDR2 are SGHAT and FQNNGV. The CDR3 contains 12 residues. These data originate in a study of human T cells and chemical hapten exposure. The overall study: Upper inner arm skin measuring approximately 2 cm by approximately 2 cm received 2% DPC for sensitization.

The TCR originated in a man between 18 and 35 years old with alopecia areata. Some clones in this sample may be carry-over from other donors' samples. The V call is TRBV11-2, the J call TRBJ2-1; a weak D match, TRBD1 (7 bases). This sample comprised whole blood, obtained in connection with sensitization to the hapten diphenylcyclopropenone (DPC). Written as DNA, the CDR3 is TGTGCCAGCAGCTTAGCAGGGGGGAATGAGAAGTTC. Protein sequence: CASSLAGGNEKF. The complete variable domain, with remaining parts taken from reference TRBV11-2 and TRBJ2-1, reads EAGVAQSPRYKIIEKRQSVAFWCNPISGHATLYWYQQILGQGPKLLIQFQNNGVVDDSQLPKDRFSAERLKGVDSTLKIQPAKLEDSAVYLCASSLAGGNEKFGPGTRLTVL.